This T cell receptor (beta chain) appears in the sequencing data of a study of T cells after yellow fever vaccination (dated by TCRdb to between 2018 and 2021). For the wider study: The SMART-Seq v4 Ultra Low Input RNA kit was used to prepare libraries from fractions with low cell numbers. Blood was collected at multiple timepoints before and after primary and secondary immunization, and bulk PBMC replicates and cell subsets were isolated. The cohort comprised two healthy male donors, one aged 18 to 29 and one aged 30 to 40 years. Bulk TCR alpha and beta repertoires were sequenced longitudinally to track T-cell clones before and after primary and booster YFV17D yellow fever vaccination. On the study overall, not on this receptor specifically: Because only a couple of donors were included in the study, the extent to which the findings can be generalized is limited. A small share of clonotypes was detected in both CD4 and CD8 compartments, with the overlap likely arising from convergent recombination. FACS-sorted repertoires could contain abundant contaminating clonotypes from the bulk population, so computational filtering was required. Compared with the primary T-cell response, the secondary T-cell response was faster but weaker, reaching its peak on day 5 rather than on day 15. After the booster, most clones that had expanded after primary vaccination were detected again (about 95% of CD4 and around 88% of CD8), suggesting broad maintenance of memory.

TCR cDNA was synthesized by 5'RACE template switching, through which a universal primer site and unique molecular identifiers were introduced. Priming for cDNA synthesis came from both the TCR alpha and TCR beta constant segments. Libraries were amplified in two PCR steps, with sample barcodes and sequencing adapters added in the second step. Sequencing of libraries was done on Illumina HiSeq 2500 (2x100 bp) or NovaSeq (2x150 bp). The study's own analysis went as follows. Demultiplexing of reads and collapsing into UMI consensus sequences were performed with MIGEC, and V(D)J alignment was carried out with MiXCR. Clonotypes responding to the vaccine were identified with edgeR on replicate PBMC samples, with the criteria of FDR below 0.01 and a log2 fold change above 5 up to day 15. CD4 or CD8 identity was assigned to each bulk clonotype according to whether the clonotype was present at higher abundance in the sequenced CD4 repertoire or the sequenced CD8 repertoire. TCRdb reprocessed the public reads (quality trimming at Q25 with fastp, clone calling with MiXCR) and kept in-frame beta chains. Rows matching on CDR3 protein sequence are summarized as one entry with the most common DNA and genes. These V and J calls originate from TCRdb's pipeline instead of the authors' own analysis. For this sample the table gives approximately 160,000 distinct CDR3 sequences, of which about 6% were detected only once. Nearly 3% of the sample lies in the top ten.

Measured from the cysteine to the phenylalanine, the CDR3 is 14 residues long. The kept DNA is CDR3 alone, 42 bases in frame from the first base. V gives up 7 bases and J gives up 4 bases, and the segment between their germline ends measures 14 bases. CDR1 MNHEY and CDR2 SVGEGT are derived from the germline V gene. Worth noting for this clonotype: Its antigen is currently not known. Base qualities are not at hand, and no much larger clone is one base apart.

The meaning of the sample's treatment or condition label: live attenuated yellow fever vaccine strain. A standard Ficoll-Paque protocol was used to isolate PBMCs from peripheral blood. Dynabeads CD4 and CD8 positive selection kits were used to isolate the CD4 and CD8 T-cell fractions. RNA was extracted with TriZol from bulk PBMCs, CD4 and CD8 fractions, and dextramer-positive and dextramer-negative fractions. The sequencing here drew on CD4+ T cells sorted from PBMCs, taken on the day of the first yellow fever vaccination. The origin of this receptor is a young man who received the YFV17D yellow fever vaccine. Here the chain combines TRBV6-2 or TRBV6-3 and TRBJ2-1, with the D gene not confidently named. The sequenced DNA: TGTGCCAGCACCGAAACAAGCTGGTACAATGAGCAGTTCTTC. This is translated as CASTETSWYNEQFF.